Listed here are 6 T cell receptor beta chains from one sample, sequenced in a study of cytomegalovirus exposure and HLA in healthy donors. 13 Jbeta primers and 60 Vbeta primers were used for the PCR. TCRdb keeps only in-frame clones here, not all; method: immunoSEQ multiplex PCR. The sample comprises roughly 97,000 clones, roughly a tenth of which are singletons, and roughly 5% rests with the top ten. The specimen was PBMCs. The receptor source for this set is a man between 35 and 55 years old in good health and CMV-seropositive.

The sample holds a few counts of this clone. CDR3 protein: CASSFGGGTEAFF. In DNA, the CDR3 is TGTGCCAGCAGCTTTGGGGGGGGCACTGAAGCTTTCTTT. The chain has TRBV7-3 and TRBJ1-1; D may be TRBD1 (5 bases). V was cut by 3 bases and J by 4 bases, with 9 bases left in between. Per germline, CDR1 SGHTA and CDR2 FQGTGA. The CDR3 has 13 amino acids.

The sample holds a few counts of this clone. The chain carries TRBV5-6 and TRBJ2-1; 8 positions match TRBD2. Germline CDR1 and CDR2: SGHDT and YYEEEE. The CDR3 length is 15 residues. V lost 0 bases, J lost 6 bases, and 5 bases stayed unmatched. The chain's CDR3 is CASSLGLASGNEQFF. In nucleotides, the CDR3 is TGTGCCAGCAGCTTGGGACTAGCGAGCGGCAATGAGCAGTTCTTC.

J is TRBJ2-7 and V is TRBV15; 7 nucleotides agree with TRBD1. The CDR3 spans 15 residues. Germline CDR1 and CDR2: LNHNV and YYDKDF (reference sequence). V dropped 5 bases and J dropped 3; count of bases not matched to a gene: 10. CDR3 sequence (DNA): TGTGCCACCAGCCTCCAAGTGGGACAGAGCTACGAGCAGTACTTC. Protein sequence: CATSLQVGQSYEQYF.

This clone occurred a few times. Other nucleotide sequences in the sample specify the same CDR3. This chain connects TRBV5-6 to TRBJ2-7, with D unclear. There are 13 residues in the CDR3. Trimming shortened V by 2 bases and J by 4 bases, and 10 bases separated the two germline ends. The germline CDR1 and CDR2 sequences are SGHDT and YYEEEE. CDR3 sequence (DNA): TGTGCCAGCAGCTTTTTTAGTGGTTACGAGCAGTACTTC. Protein sequence: CASSFFSGYEQYF.

This clone was observed a few times. The V gene is TRBV27, the J gene TRBJ2-7, with 7 nucleotides matching TRBD2. Germline V CDR1 and CDR2: MNHEY, SMNVEV (reference sequence). The trim removed 2 bases at V and 3 bases at J, leaving 7 bases unmatched. The CDR3 spans 15 residues. The CDR3 region has the DNA TGTGCCAGCAGTTTAAAGATGCGGGAGTACTACGAGCAGTACTTC. Residues: CASSLKMREYYEQYF.

This chain links TRBV2 with TRBJ2-7; TRBD2 agrees at 7 bases. Germline trimming cut 4 bases from V and 0 bases from J; bases unmatched to any gene: 9. Germline V lookup: CDR1 SNHLY, CDR2 FYNNEI. CDR3 length: 16 residues. The CDR3 DNA sequence: TGTGCCAGCAGTGTACTTGATGGGACTACCTCCTACGAGCAGTACTTC. This sequence encodes CASSVLDGTTSYEQYF.